These 7 T cell receptor beta chains came from one sample sequenced in a study of neoadjuvant anti-PD-1 for oral cavity cancer. TCRdb's table, derived via immunoSEQ multiplex PCR, lists solely in-frame clones and lacks some. Among roughly 13,000 clones listed, roughly 73% were seen once. Stated time point: after neoadjuvant nivolumab, at surgical resection. The sample consisted of PBMCs, taken after nivolumab (anti-PD-1) treatment. Receptors were obtained from a person aged 35-79 years with oral cavity squamous cell carcinoma.

The chain is built from TRBV4-1 and TRBJ2-5, with D maybe TRBD2 (5 bases). CDR3 size: 16 residues. Trimming took off 1 base at V and 5 bases at J, with 17 bases between the two ends. Per the germline V gene, CDR1 is MGHRA and CDR2 is YSYEKL. The CDR3 region has the DNA TGCGCCAGCAGCCAAGGAAGAGGATACGGCGGGGAGACCCAGTACTTC. Its protein is CASSQGRGYGGETQYF.

V usage is TRBV28 and J usage is TRBJ1-2; 8 bases line up with TRBD1. The V gene end was trimmed by 8 bases and the J gene end by 6 bases; junction bases not matched to a gene: 17. The CDR3 length is 16 residues. Germline assignment: CDR1 MDHEN and CDR2 SYDVKM. This CDR3 is CASGTPHRQGLDGYTF. In nucleotides, the CDR3 is TGTGCCAGCGGAACCCCACACCGACAGGGGCTAGATGGCTACACCTTC.

The chain joins TRBV27 to TRBJ1-4, with 7 bases identical to TRBD1. After removal of 3 bases from V and 7 bases from J, the junction contained 8 bases not matched to a gene. The CDR3 is 15 amino acids. Germline assignment: CDR1 MNHEY and CDR2 SMNVEV (reference sequence). The CDR3 reads CASSFFGTDGEKLFF. The CDR3 bases are TGTGCCAGCAGTTTTTTCGGGACAGATGGTGAAAAACTGTTTTTT.

The chain couples TRBV7-9 to TRBJ2-7, with D possibly being TRBD2 (7 bases). Trimming removed 6 bases at V and 0 bases at J, with 15 bases between. Germline CDR1 SEHNR, CDR2 FQNEAQ (reference sequence). The length of the CDR3 is 15 residues. CDR3 residues: CASSYTGGPSYEQYF. The CDR3 DNA follows: TGTGCCAGCAGTTATACGGGGGGCCCCTCCTACGAGCAGTACTTC. The full variable domain, rest sourced from reference TRBV7-9 and TRBJ2-7, is DTGVSQNPRHKITKRGQNVTFRCDPISEHNRLYWYRQTLGQGPEFLTYFQNEAQLEKSRLLSDRFSAERPKGSFSTLEIQRTEQGDSAMYLCASSYTGGPSYEQYFGPGTRLTVT.

The chain has TRBV6-6 and TRBJ2-1; D remains unclear. In germline, CDR1 is MNHNY, CDR2 SVGAGI (reference sequence). This CDR3 has 15 amino acids. Trimming cost V 2 bases and J 2 bases, with 10 bases left between them. CDR3 sequence: CASSYIRATYNEQFF. Here the CDR3 DNA reads TGTGCCAGCAGTTACATTCGGGCTACCTACAATGAGCAGTTCTTC.

The V call is TRBV6-6, the J call TRBJ1-1; 7 bases fit TRBD1. V shed 8 bases and J 1 base; nucleotides not matched to a gene: 4. Germline-derived CDR1 and CDR2 are MNHNY and SVGAGI (reference sequence). CDR3 size: 13 residues. The CDR3 protein is CASAGQTNTEAFF. CDR3 DNA sequence: TGTGCCAGCGCGGGACAGACGAACACTGAAGCTTTCTTT.

CDR3 DNA sequence: TGTGCCAGCAGCGCTGGGGACAGGGGCTCCTACGAGCAGTACTTC. This sequence encodes CASSAGDRGSYEQYF. The gene calls are TRBV25-1 and TRBJ2-7; 10 nucleotides agree with TRBD1. The CDR3 has 15 residues. V was pared by 6 bases and J by 0 bases, with 5 bases of the junction left unmatched. The V gene's germline CDR1 is MGHDK and CDR2 SYGVNS.